This TCR beta chain was recorded in a study of cytomegalovirus exposure and HLA in healthy donors. General study results and limits: One cluster of highly shared sequence variants probably arose as a sequencing artifact. Earlier analysis yielded a pattern in which most TCR beta V segments were productive about 87% or about 30% of the time.

Comments on this clone: Its cognate antigen is unknown.

PCR involved 60 Vbeta and 13 Jbeta primers. Measured with immunoSEQ multiplex PCR; TCRdb has only the in-frame clones, and not every one. Counted here are about 200,000 clones, 70% to 85% occurring once; the ten biggest clones make up about 0.1%. The germline gives CDR1 SGHTA, CDR2 FQGNSA. The CDR3 extends over 13 amino acids. Trimming removed 2 bases from V and 7 bases from J, with 11 bases in between. This TCR came from a boy between 2 and 15 years old in good health and CMV-seronegative. This chain connects TRBV7-2 to TRBJ1-1, with D hard to call. The sequenced sample was PBMCs. This CDR3 reads CASSLSSRFEAFF. In DNA form, the CDR3 reads TGTGCCAGCAGCTTATCTTCCCGTTTTGAAGCTTTCTTT. Combining the CDR3 with reference TRBV7-2 and TRBJ1-1 gives the whole variable domain GAGVSQSPSNKVTEKGKDVELRCDPISGHTALYWYRQSLGQGLEFLIYFQGNSAPDKSGLPSDRFSAERTGGSVSTLTIQRTQQEDSAVYLCASSLSSRFEAFFGQGTRLTVV.